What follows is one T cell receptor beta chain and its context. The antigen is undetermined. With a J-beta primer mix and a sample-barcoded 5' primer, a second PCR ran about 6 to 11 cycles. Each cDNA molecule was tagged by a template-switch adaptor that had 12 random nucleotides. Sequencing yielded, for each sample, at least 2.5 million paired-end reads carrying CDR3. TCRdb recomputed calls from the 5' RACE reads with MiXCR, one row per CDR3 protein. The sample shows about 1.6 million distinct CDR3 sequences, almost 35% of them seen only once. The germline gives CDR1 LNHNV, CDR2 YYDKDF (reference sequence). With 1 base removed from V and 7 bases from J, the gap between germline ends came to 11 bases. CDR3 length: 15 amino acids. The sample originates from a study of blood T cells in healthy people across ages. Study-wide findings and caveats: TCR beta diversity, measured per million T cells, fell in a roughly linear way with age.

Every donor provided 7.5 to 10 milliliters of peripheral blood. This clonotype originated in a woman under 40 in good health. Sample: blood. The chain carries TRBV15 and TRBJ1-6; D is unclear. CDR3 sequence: CATSRVAGENSPLHF. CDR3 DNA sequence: TGTGCCACCAGCAGAGTCGCCGGGGAGAATTCACCCCTCCACTTT.